This record covers a single T cell receptor (beta chain). Its antigen is not identified. The data were taken from a study of CD8+ T cells in alopecia areata. Study-wide context: Treated patients were dosed with oral tofacitinib, taking 5 to 10 mg twice daily. Findings of the study overall: When scalp samples are sequenced, resident alphabeta T cells of normal skin are also captured. Having just one nonresponder leaves the connection between baseline CD8+ expansion and response unresolved.

The treatment: oral pan-JAK inhibitor, 5-10 mg twice daily. Germline V gene lookup returns CDR1 SQVTM and CDR2 ANQGSEA. This CDR3 region has 11 residues. V was trimmed by 3 bases and J by 7 bases, leaving 9 bases between them. cDNA prepared by RNA extraction and subsequent reverse transcription served as the template for sequencing. The method was immunoSEQ multiplex PCR; TCRdb's version includes in-frame clones alone and lacks a portion of them. The table shows roughly 180,000 clones, with approximately 51% occurring only once. The source was CD8+ T cells sorted from blood, collected around week 54, from a patient treated with tofacitinib. The TCR sequence derives from a human donor with alopecia areata. This rearrangement joins TRBV29-1 to TRBJ1-2; no reliable D call. CDR3 sequence (DNA): TGCAGCGTTGAGACAACTAGTGGCTACACCTTC. It yields the protein CSVETTSGYTF.